The TCR beta chain described here comes from a study of blood T cell repertoires in COVID-19. This clone was observed a handful of times. Participants, about 18 to 100 years old, spanned 24 US areas. Participant-given clinical history determined each cohort assignment. All exposed participants met a person with COVID-19 within 2 weeks before entering the study. Original handling: How many nucleated cells were present was estimated from reference gene primer amplification. Sequencing used immunoSEQ multiplex PCR; TCRdb keeps in-frame clones, though not all of them. The V and J calls and clone size were taken over from that table, and D and trimming were inferred from the DNA. The table has about 200,000 clones, 65% to 85% seen once. The V gene's germline CDR1 is SGHRS and CDR2 YFSETQ. Between the trimmed V and J ends, which lost 3 bases and 6 bases, there was a span of 15 bases. The CDR3 loop spans 14 amino acids.

This chain uses TRBV5-1 with TRBJ1-2, with D possibly matching TRBD1 (5 bases). Input material: PBMCs or T cells enriched from blood (not recorded which). The clonotype was recovered from a woman younger than 45 who had been exposed to COVID-19. The CDR3 sequence: CASSWGGEGHGYTF. The CDR3 region has the DNA TGCGCCAGCAGCTGGGGAGGGGAAGGACATGGCTACACCTTC.